This T cell receptor (beta chain) was found in a study of regulatory T cells in long-lasting Graves disease. Findings and limits, study-wide: No thyroid tissue was studied; the work used peripheral blood only. Among samples with persistent disease, TRBV28, TRBJ1-2 and TRBJ2-5 were favored. Persistent patients had more shared public clonotypes (roughly 2,500) than new patients (about 1,000).

Relying on iRepertoire HTBI primers and Arm-PCR of CDR3 regions, the team built TCR beta libraries. TCRdb re-called the multiplex PCR reads with MiXCR, one entry per CDR3 protein. In the table there are over 200,000 distinct CDR3 sequences, under 20% of which are singletons. This clonotype came up a few times. Its target is unknown. The CDR3 runs 14 residues. CDR1 is DFQATT and CDR2 is SNEGSKA in the germline V gene (reference sequence). The ends were cut back, 6 bases at V and 2 bases at J, with 17 bases in the middle. The time point is: newly diagnosed GD, antithyroid drugs for less than 3 months. Preparation of the TCR library used RNA extracted from PBMCs. The same sample was also used in a study of T cells in Graves' hyperthyroidism and ophthalmopathy. From that second work: Blood also showed most of the thyroid clonotypes that were expanded above 0.001.

V usage is TRBV20-1 and J usage is TRBJ2-7; tentative D call: TRBD2 (6 bases). This clonotype originated in a woman in her thirties with Graves disease. This specimen was peripheral blood mononuclear cells (PBMCs), taken at new diagnosis, from a patient treated with antithyroid drugs. The DNA for the CDR3 is TGCAGTGCCGCCCCCGGGACTCTCACCTACGAGCAGTACTTC. Protein: CSAAPGTLTYEQYF.